This TCR beta chain comes out of a study of blood T cell repertoires in COVID-19. Here immunoSEQ multiplex PCR was the method, and the copy in TCRdb shows in-frame clones only, minus some. The table shows fewer than 95,000 clones, with about 89% occurring only once. The V gene lost 4 bases and the J gene lost 5 bases, with 10 bases spanning the gap. Germline values: CDR1 MGHRA, CDR2 YSYEKL. This CDR3 contains 13 residues. The clonotype was recovered from a man aged 50 to 59 with acute or convalescent COVID-19. Sequenced sample: peripheral blood. This chain connects TRBV4-1 to TRBJ2-3; tentatively, D is TRBD2 (5 bases). CDR3 loop: CASSRGLVDTQYF. Written as DNA, the CDR3 is TGCGCCAGCAGCCGCGGACTTGTAGATACGCAGTATTTT.